A single sample is the source of the 25 T cell receptor beta chains below, sequenced in a study of Ad26.COV2.S vaccination and SARS-CoV-2 variants. The repertoire was sequenced with immunoSEQ multiplex PCR; TCRdb's copy has only in-frame clones and lacks some. The sample consists of some 370,000 clones, around 82% of them appearing once. The treatment: roughly 19 received Ad26.COV2.S at low or high dose, single or two shots; about 5 received placebo; per-sample allocation not given. It was on day 63 after the first vaccine or placebo injection that samples were taken. This specimen was peripheral blood, taken in a trial of Ad26.COV2.S vaccine versus placebo. Receptors originate from a person aged 18-60 years who received the Ad26.COV2.S COVID-19 vaccine or a placebo.

The rearrangement joins TRBV6-6 to TRBJ2-7; no clear D gene. CDR1 is MNHNY and CDR2 is SVGAGI in the germline V gene (reference sequence). The CDR3 loop spans 14 amino acids. Trimming removed 4 bases from V and 0 bases from J, with 10 bases in between. CDR3 nucleotides: TGTGCCAGCAGTTCGACCCCAAGCTCCTACGAGCAGTACTTC. As protein: CASSSTPSSYEQYF.

The rearrangement uses TRBV28 and TRBJ1-1; TRBD1 aligns across 8 bases. With 3 bases clipped from V and 5 bases from J, the junction kept 5 bases outside the gene matches. The CDR3 length is 14 residues. Germline CDR1 and CDR2: MDHEN and SYDVKM. The CDR3, as DNA: TGTGCCAGCAGTTTCGACAGGGGTGGAACTGAAGCTTTCTTT. This encodes CASSFDRGGTEAFF.

The chain uses TRBV19 and TRBJ1-5, with D possibly being TRBD1 (5 bases). Germline CDR1 and CDR2: LNHDA and SQIVND (reference sequence). Between the trimmed V and J ends, which lost 2 bases and 3 bases, there was a span of 17 bases. The CDR3 is 17 residues long. The CDR3 region has the DNA TGTGCCAGTAGTATAATTGCTGGGGCGCATGCCAATCAGCCCCAGCATTTT. It yields the protein CASSIIAGAHANQPQHF.

This clone came up once. This chain connects TRBV5-1 to TRBJ1-4, with a tentative D call TRBD1 (5 bases). The V and J ends lost 0 bases and 7 bases respectively, with 10 bases between them. Germline V gives CDR1 SGHRS, CDR2 YFSETQ. CDR3 size: 14 residues. The CDR3 spells CASSLDPGIEKLFF. CDR3 in DNA: TGCGCCAGCAGCTTGGACCCAGGGATTGAAAAACTGTTTTTT. The full variable domain, in which reference TRBV5-1 and TRBJ1-4 provide the parts outside the CDR3, is KAGVTQTPRYLIKTRGQQVTLSCSPISGHRSVSWYQQTPGQGLQFLFEYFSETQRNKGNFPGRFSGRQFSNSRSEMNVSTLELGDSALYLCASSLDPGIEKLFFGSGTQLSVL.

The chain combines TRBV2 with TRBJ1-5; perhaps TRBD1 as D (5 bases). The germline CDR1 and CDR2 sequences are SNHLY and FYNNEI. This CDR3 contains 13 residues. The V gene lost 8 bases and the J gene lost 4 bases, with 12 bases spanning the gap. The CDR3 reads CASRGDVNQPQHF. CDR3 bases: TGTGCCAGCCGGGGGGACGTGAATCAGCCCCAGCATTTT.

The V and J genes are TRBV4-3 and TRBJ2-3, with 7 bases that match TRBD1. J was trimmed by 3 bases and V by 2 bases; bases with no gene match: 5. Germline CDR1 reads LGHNA; CDR2 reads YSLEER. This CDR3 has 15 amino acids. The CDR3 DNA follows: TGCGCCAGCAGCCAAAGGGGGCTGTCTACAGATACGCAGTATTTT. It specifies CASSQRGLSTDTQYF.

This clone was detected a few times. The V gene is TRBV19, the J gene TRBJ2-2, with unresolved D. The V and J ends lost 3 bases and 7 bases respectively, with 15 bases between them. Per germline, CDR1 LNHDA and CDR2 SQIVND (reference sequence). The CDR3 has 15 residues. DNA for the CDR3: TGTGCCAGTAGTATCCTGTCTGGGCCTATCGGGGAGCTGTTTTTT. As protein: CASSILSGPIGELFF.

This rearrangement joins TRBV29-1 to TRBJ1-4; D is unresolved. Germline loops: CDR1 SQVTM, CDR2 ANQGSEA. V gave up 7 bases and J gave up 8 bases, with 11 bases separating them. This CDR3 is 11 amino acids long. This CDR3 is CSGLHVEKLFF. CDR3 DNA: TGCAGCGGGCTGCACGTGGAAAAACTGTTTTTT.

The chain couples TRBV6-5 to TRBJ1-2, with 8 bases matching TRBD1. The CDR3 totals 14 residues. Trimming at V came to 3 bases and at J to 9 bases, leaving 9 bases not matched to a gene. Germline CDR1 and CDR2: MNHEY and SVGAGI. The CDR3 loop is CASSYEWTGRSYTF. The CDR3 region has the DNA TGTGCCAGCAGTTATGAATGGACAGGGAGAAGCTACACCTTC.

For this clone: The sample has other DNA sequences that encode this CDR3 too. The chain links TRBV9 to TRBJ1-1; D is ambiguous. The germline gives CDR1 SGDLS, CDR2 YYNGEE. Deletions cut 3 bases from V and 1 base from J, with 7 bases between. CDR3 length: 13 residues. This chain's CDR3 is CASSASPNTEAFF. For the CDR3, the DNA is TGTGCCAGCAGCGCTTCACCGAACACTGAAGCTTTCTTT.

The genes are TRBV11-3 and TRBJ2-1; maybe TRBD2 (7 bases). Germline V lookup: CDR1 SGHNT, CDR2 YENEEA. V was trimmed by 1 base and J by 0 bases, leaving 13 bases between them. The CDR3 loop spans 17 amino acids. CDR3 nucleotides: TGTGCCAGCAGCTTAGGGAGCGGGACAAACTCCTACAATGAGCAGTTCTTC. Residues: CASSLGSGTNSYNEQFF.

The chain recombines TRBV11-3 with TRBJ2-1; 11 bases map to TRBD2. The CDR3 is 16 amino acids. The V gene's germline CDR1 is SGHNT and CDR2 YENEEA. J was trimmed by 10 bases and V by 1 base; bases with no gene match: 9. The DNA for the CDR3 is TGTGCCAGCAGCTTAGTTACTAGCGGGAGAAATAAGGAGCAGTTCTTC. It codes for CASSLVTSGRNKEQFF.

This clone was recorded a few times. V and J are TRBV11-2 and TRBJ2-1; D may be TRBD2 (6 bases). V was pared by 1 base and J by 3 bases, with 7 bases between. CDR3 length: 14 amino acids. CDR1 is SGHAT and CDR2 is FQNNGV in the germline V gene. The CDR3 DNA follows: TGTGCCAGCAGCTTAGCGGGAGACTACAATGAGCAGTTCTTC. Translated, it gives CASSLAGDYNEQFF. The whole variable domain, remainder taken from reference TRBV11-2 and TRBJ2-1, is EAGVAQSPRYKIIEKRQSVAFWCNPISGHATLYWYQQILGQGPKLLIQFQNNGVVDDSQLPKDRFSAERLKGVDSTLKIQPAKLEDSAVYLCASSLAGDYNEQFFGPGTRLTVL.

This rearrangement joins TRBV7-3 to TRBJ1-1; D is unclear. The ends were cut back, 5 bases at V and 1 base at J, with 8 bases in the middle. This CDR3 spans 13 amino acids. Germline V gene data show CDR1 as SGHTA and CDR2 as FQGTGA. For the CDR3, the DNA is TGTGCCAGCAGCCGCCGCCGGAACACTGAAGCTTTCTTT. It specifies CASSRRRNTEAFF.

V and J are TRBV24-1 and TRBJ2-2; D may correspond to TRBD1 or TRBD2 (5 bases each). The CDR3 has 15 amino acids. Germline V gene sequence: CDR1 KGHDR, CDR2 SFDVKD. Trimming took 5 bases from V and 5 from J, leaving 14 bases between them. The CDR3 loop is CATSGTTRGTGELFF. The CDR3 region has the DNA TGTGCCACCAGTGGGACAACCAGAGGGACCGGGGAGCTGTTTTTT.

This rearrangement joins TRBV7-9 to TRBJ1-3; D uncertain. V was trimmed by 1 base and J by 3 bases, leaving 7 bases between them. Per germline, CDR1 SEHNR and CDR2 FQNEAQ (reference sequence). The CDR3 covers 14 residues. The CDR3: CASSLVPGGNTIYF. CDR3 in DNA: TGTGCCAGCAGCTTAGTTCCGGGTGGAAACACCATATATTTT.

The chain couples TRBV6-5 to TRBJ1-6; D not resolved. Germline loops: CDR1 MNHEY, CDR2 SVGAGI. Trimming removed 0 bases at V and 5 bases at J, with 5 bases between. This CDR3 comprises 14 residues. CDR3: CASSYSGNNSPLHF. CDR3 nucleotide sequence: TGTGCCAGCAGTTACTCGGGCAATAATTCACCCCTCCACTTT.

The V and J genes are TRBV18 and TRBJ2-7, with no clear D. This CDR3 is built from 13 residues. V was clipped by 3 bases and J by 0 bases, with 6 bases between them. The V gene's germline CDR1 is KGHSH and CDR2 LQKENI. The DNA for the CDR3 is TGTGCCAGCTCACCCCAGGCCTCCTACGAGCAGTACTTC. Protein: CASSPQASYEQYF.

This clone was detected only once. The chain joins TRBV5-6 to TRBJ2-2; D is unresolved. V was clipped by 3 bases and J by 9 bases, with 9 bases between them. The CDR3 is made up of 12 amino acids. CDR1 is SGHDT and CDR2 is YYEEEE in the germline V gene. The CDR3 DNA follows: TGTGCCAGCAGCTCCGGTAGCCGGGAGCTGTTTTTT. Protein product: CASSSGSRELFF.

This chain joins TRBV4-1 and TRBJ2-7; no clear D. V was shortened by 1 base and J by 3 bases, with 10 bases between the two germline ends. The CDR3 is 14 residues long. CDR1 is MGHRA, CDR2 YSYEKL, per germline. The CDR3 DNA sequence: TGCGCCAGCAGCCAAGGCGTTATGGGCTACGAGCAGTACTTC. Its translation is CASSQGVMGYEQYF.

The genes are TRBV14 and TRBJ2-7; D is perhaps TRBD1 (6 bases). The CDR3 length is 15 residues. The ends were cut back, 3 bases at V and 5 bases at J, with 17 bases in the middle. Germline values: CDR1 SGHDN, CDR2 FVKESK. CDR3: CASSQRQDPFDEQYF. CDR3 nucleotide sequence: TGTGCCAGCAGCCAGCGACAGGACCCTTTTGACGAGCAGTACTTC.

This sequence joins TRBV5-1 and TRBJ2-4, with 10 nucleotides matching TRBD2. The CDR3 extends over 14 amino acids. J was trimmed by 5 bases and V by 3 bases; bases with no gene match: 2. Germline V lookup: CDR1 SGHRS, CDR2 YFSETQ. The CDR3 region has the DNA TGCGCCAGCAGCTATGGACTAGCGGAAAACATTCAGTACTTC. This codes for CASSYGLAENIQYF.

The gene calls are TRBV18 and TRBJ2-5; 15 positions match TRBD2. V lost 5 bases and J lost 5; bases outside the gene matches: 3. CDR1 KGHSH and CDR2 LQKENI come from the germline V gene. The CDR3 has 15 residues. CDR3 residues: CASSSGTSGRETQYF. CDR3 coding DNA: TGTGCCAGCTCATCAGGGACTAGCGGGAGGGAGACCCAGTACTTC.

This chain connects TRBV5-4 to TRBJ2-5; the D gene could be TRBD1 or TRBD2 (5 bases each). This CDR3 is built from 12 residues. With 4 bases removed from V and 3 bases from J, the gap between germline ends came to 7 bases. CDR1 is SGHNT and CDR2 is YYREEE in the germline V gene (reference sequence). Written as DNA, the CDR3 is TGTGCCAGCAGCGGGACGGAAGAGACCCAGTACTTC. Protein sequence: CASSGTEETQYF. Full variable domain (outside the CDR3, taken from reference TRBV5-4 and TRBJ2-5): ETGVTQSPTHLIKTRGQQVTLRCSSQSGHNTVSWYQQALGQGPQFIFQYYREEENGRGNFPPRFSGLQFPNYSSELNVNALELDDSALYLCASSGTEETQYFGPGTRLLVL.

This chain links TRBV25-1 with TRBJ1-6; D perhaps matches TRBD1 (5 bases). The CDR3 is 17 amino acids. Germline V gene sequence: CDR1 MGHDK, CDR2 SYGVNS. Between the trimmed V and J ends, which lost 1 base and 0 bases, there was a span of 10 bases. The CDR3 bases are TGTGCCAGCAGTGAATGGGGCACTAGCTCCTATAATTCACCCCTCCACTTT. Encoded protein: CASSEWGTSSYNSPLHF.